Listed here are 7 T cell receptor beta chains from one sample, sequenced in a study of tumor-infiltrating lymphocytes in primary liver carcinoma. Co-extracting RNA and DNA was done with about 18-33 mg of unsorted bulk tissue as input. Constant-region priming of about 0.5 ug total RNA yielded TCR beta cDNA. Three rounds of nested multiplex PCR with slightly modified ARM-PCR produced TCR beta libraries. It was with TRBV1-TRBV30 forward primers and a C-beta reverse primer that the first two PCR rounds were run, at about 9 cycles each. Using its own MiXCR run on the multiplex PCR reads, TCRdb lists one record per CDR3 protein. Among tens of thousands of distinct CDR3 sequences, roughly two thirds were seen once, and the ten largest hold about an eighth. The sequenced sample consisted of liver tumor tissue from sampling region 4. Subset reported: tumor region T4, right-lateral pole. These TCRs come from a woman aged 55-70 years with primary liver carcinoma and hepatitis B virus infection.

The chain is built from TRBV11-2 and TRBJ2-5; the match to TRBD2 covers 7 bases. CDR1 SGHAT and CDR2 FQNNGV come from the germline V gene. J was trimmed by 4 bases and V by 4 bases; bases with no gene match: 15. The length of the CDR3 is 17 residues. The CDR3 protein is CASSSSTGGLGRETQYF. In DNA form, the CDR3 reads TGTGCCAGCAGCTCATCAACGGGGGGTCTGGGTAGAGAGACCCAGTACTTC. Drawing the rest from reference TRBV11-2 and TRBJ2-5, the complete variable domain is EAGVAQSPRYKIIEKRQSVAFWCNPISGHATLYWYQQILGQGPKLLIQFQNNGVVDDSQLPKDRFSAERLKGVDSTLKIQPAKLEDSAVYLCASSSSTGGLGRETQYFGPGTRLLVL.

The chain is built from TRBV11-2 and TRBJ2-3; possibly TRBD1 for D (5 bases). Germline CDR1 and CDR2: SGHAT and FQNNGV. Trimming pared 10 bases from V and 2 bases from J, leaving 16 bases between. The CDR3 is made up of 14 amino acids. CDR3 DNA: TGTGCCAAAAGCATGGGGCCTCCCACAGATACGCAGTATTTT. Protein sequence: CAKSMGPPTDTQYF.

With respect to this clonotype: At one boundary the junction diverges from the germline segment, which might be a read error. The V and J genes are TRBV6-9 and TRBJ2-4; TRBD2 agrees at 8 bases. The CDR3 covers 15 residues. From germline, CDR1 is MNHGY and CDR2 SVAAGI. The CDR3 DNA reads TGTGCCCGAGAACCAGCGGGAGTACCCAGAAACATTCATTACTTC. Amino acids: CAREPAGVPRNIHYF.

With respect to this clonotype: One end of the junction fails to match germline, which may point to a read error. This chain joins TRBV6-5 and TRBJ1-1; TRBD1 agrees at 8 bases. The germline V gene encodes CDR1 MNHEY and CDR2 SVGAGI. The CDR3 covers 15 residues. This CDR3 reads CGSRPRGQKNTEALF. The CDR3 bases are TGTGGCAGCAGGCCCAGGGGGCAGAAGAACACTGAAGCTCTCTTT.

By share, this clonotype counts as medium-sized (0.01 to 0.1%). The chain has TRBV6-5 and TRBJ2-1, with 11 bases fitting TRBD1. Germline V CDR1 and CDR2: MNHEY, SVGAGI. The CDR3 spans 14 residues. Trimming at V came to 6 bases and at J to 3 bases, leaving 1 base not matched to a gene. The CDR3 sequence is CASRGQGGYNEQFF. CDR3 bases: TGTGCCAGCAGGGGACAGGGGGGCTACAATGAGCAGTTCTTC.

Regarding this clonotype: Without the conserved terminal phenylalanine or tryptophan, this CDR3 likely stems from a read error. This sequence joins TRBV5-6 and TRBJ1-2; a possible D gene is TRBD1 (6 bases). Germline loops: CDR1 SGHDT, CDR2 YYEEEE. CDR3 length equals 14 residues. CDR3 region: CAGSLFGQNYGYTS. The DNA for the CDR3 is TGTGCCGGCAGCTTGTTCGGACAGAACTATGGTTACACCTCC.

In the case of this clonotype: Sequence at one end of the junction differs from germline and may be a read error. The gene calls are TRBV18 and TRBJ2-3, with a tentative D call TRBD2 (5 bases). Germline V lookup: CDR1 KGHSH, CDR2 LQKENI. This CDR3 contains 15 residues. DNA for the CDR3: TGTGCCAGCTCACCACAGATTCCTAGCACAGATACGCAATATTTT. It codes for CASSPQIPSTDTQYF.